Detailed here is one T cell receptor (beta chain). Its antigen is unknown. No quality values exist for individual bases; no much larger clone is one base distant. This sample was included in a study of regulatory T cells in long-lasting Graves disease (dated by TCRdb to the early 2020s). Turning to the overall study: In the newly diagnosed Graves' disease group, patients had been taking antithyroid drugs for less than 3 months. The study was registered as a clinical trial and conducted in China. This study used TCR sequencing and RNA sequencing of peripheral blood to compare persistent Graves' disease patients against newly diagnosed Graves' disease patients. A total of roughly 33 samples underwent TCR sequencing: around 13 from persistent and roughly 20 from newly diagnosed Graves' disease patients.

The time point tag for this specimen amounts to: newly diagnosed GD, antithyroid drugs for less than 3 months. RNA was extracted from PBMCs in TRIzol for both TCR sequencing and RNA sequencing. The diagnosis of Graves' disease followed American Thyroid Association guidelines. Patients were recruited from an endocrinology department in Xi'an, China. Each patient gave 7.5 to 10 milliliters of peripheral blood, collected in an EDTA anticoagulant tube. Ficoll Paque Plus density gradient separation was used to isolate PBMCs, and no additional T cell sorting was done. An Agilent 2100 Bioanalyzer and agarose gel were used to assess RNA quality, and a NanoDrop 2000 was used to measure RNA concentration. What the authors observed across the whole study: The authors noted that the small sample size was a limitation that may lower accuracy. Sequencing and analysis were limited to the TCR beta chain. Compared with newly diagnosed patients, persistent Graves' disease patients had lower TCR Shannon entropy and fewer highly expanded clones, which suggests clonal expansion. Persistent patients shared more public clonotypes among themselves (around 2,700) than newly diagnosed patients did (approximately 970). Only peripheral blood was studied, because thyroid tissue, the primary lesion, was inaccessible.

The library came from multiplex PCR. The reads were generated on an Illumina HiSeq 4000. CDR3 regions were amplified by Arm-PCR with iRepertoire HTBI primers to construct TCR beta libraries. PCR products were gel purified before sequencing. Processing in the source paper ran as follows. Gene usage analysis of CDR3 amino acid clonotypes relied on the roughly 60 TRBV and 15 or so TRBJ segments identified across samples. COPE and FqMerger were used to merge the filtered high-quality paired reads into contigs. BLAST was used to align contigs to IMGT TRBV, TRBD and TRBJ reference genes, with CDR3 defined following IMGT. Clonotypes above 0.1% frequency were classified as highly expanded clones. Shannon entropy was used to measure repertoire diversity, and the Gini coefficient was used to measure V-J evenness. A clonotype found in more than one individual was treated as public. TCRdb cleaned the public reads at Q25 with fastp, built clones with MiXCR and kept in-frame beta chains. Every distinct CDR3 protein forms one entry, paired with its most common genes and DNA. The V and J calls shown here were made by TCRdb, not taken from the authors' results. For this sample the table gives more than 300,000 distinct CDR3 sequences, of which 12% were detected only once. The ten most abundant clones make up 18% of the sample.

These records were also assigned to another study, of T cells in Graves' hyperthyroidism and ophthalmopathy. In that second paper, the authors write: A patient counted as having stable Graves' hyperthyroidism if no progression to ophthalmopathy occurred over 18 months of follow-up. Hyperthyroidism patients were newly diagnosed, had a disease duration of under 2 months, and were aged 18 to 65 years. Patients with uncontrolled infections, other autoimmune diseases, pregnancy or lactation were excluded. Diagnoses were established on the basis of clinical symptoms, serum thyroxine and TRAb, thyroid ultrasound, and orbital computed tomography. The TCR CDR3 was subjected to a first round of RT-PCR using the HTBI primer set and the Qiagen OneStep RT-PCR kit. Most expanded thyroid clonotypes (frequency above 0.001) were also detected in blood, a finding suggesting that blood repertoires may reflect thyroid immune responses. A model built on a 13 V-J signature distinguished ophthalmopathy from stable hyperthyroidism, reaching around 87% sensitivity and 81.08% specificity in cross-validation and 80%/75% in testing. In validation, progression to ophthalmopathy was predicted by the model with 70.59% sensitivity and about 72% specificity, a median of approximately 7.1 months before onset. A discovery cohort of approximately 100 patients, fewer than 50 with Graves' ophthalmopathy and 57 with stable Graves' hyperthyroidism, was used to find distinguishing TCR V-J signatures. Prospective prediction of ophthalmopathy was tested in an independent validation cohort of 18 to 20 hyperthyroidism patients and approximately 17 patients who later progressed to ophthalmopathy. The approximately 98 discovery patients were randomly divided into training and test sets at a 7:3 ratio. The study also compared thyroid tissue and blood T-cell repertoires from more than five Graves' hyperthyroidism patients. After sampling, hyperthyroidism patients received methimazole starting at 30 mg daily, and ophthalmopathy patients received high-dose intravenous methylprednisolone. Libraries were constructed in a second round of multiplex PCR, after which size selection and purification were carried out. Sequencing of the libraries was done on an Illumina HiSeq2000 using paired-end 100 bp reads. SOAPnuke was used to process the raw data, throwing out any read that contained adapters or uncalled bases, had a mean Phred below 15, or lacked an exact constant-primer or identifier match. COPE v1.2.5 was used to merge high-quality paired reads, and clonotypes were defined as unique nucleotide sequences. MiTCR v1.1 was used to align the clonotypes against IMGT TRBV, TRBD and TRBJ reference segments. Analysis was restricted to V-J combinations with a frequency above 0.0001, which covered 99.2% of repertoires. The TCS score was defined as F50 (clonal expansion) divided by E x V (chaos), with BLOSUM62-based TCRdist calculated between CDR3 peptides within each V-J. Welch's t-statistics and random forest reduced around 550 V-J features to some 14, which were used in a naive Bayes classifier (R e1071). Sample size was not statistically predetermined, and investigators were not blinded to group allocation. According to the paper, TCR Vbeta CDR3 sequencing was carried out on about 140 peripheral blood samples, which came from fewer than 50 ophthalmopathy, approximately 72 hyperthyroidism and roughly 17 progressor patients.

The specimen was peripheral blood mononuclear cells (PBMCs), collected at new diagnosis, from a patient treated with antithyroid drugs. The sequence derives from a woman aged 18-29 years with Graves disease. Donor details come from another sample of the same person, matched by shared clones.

The CDR3 region: CASSILPTGFGGNTEAFF. The nucleotides are TGTGCCAGTAGTATACTCCCGACAGGGTTTGGTGGGAACACTGAAGCTTTCTTT. The chain is made from TRBV19 and TRBJ1-1; 7 bases in the junction line up with TRBD1. Germline trimming amounts to 2 bases on V and 1 base on J, with 13 as the count of junction bases outside the gene matches. CDR1 and CDR2 were assigned from the germline V gene (reference sequence) as LNHDA and SQIVND. The CDR3, from cysteine to phenylalanine, totals 18 residues. The read is trimmed to its CDR3 DNA, 54 bases read in frame from base 1.